These T cell receptor beta chains were read from a single sample in a study of response to subunit inactivated influenza vaccine. TCRdb used MiXCR to reprocess the RT-PCR reads, holding one entry per CDR3 protein. The sample holds about 300,000 distinct CDR3 sequences, 20% to 25% seen once. The sequences come from PBMCs from blood, collected less than 22 months after vaccination. The source is a man between 45 and 75 years old who received an inactivated influenza vaccine. Both conserved end residues are part of each CDR3. Fields, in order: D gene, J gene, V gene, clone size, CDR3 DNA, CDR3 protein. A D gene is named only where the DNA matches it firmly. Clone size is stated in some rows and not others, as once, few, many or a class when expanded.

D: NA; J: TRBJ1-2; V: TRBV9; size: many; DNA: TGTGCCAGCAGCGTAGGGAATAACTATGGCTACACCTTC; CDR3: CASSVGNNYGYTF
D: TRBD2; J: TRBJ2-1; V: TRBV29-1; size: NA; DNA: TGCAGCGTCGGGGAGGGTCGAGGGTACAATGAGCAGTTCTTC; CDR3: CSVGEGRGYNEQFF
D: NA; J: TRBJ2-7; V: TRBV5-1; size: once; DNA: TGCGCCAGCAGCTTGGAGACTAGTAGGTACGAGCAGTACTTC; CDR3: CASSLETSRYEQYF
D: TRBD2; J: TRBJ2-3; V: TRBV7-2; size: NA; DNA: TGTGCCAGCACCCAAGCGGGGACTAGCACAGATACGCAGTATTTT; CDR3: CASTQAGTSTDTQYF
D: NA; J: TRBJ1-2; V: TRBV5-1; size: NA; DNA: TGCGCCAGCAGCTACCGGACAGCCTCTAACTATGGCTACACCTTC; CDR3: CASSYRTASNYGYTF
D: TRBD1; J: TRBJ1-1; V: TRBV18; size: few; DNA: TGTGCCAGCTCACCGGGACAGGAGAACACTGAAGCTTTCTTT; CDR3: CASSPGQENTEAFF
D: NA; J: TRBJ2-7; V: TRBV28; size: NA; DNA: TGTGCCAGCAGTTCCCGACTAGAAATCCACTACGAGCAGTACTTC; CDR3: CASSSRLEIHYEQYF
D: TRBD2; J: TRBJ2-2; V: TRBV9; size: NA; DNA: TGTGCCAGCAGCGTTGGCGGGGGGGTCTCCACCGGGGAGCTGTTTTTT; CDR3: CASSVGGGVSTGELFF
D: TRBD1; J: TRBJ2-1; V: TRBV5-6; size: few; DNA: TGTGCCAGCAGCTTGCTGATTCGGGACAGGGGAACCTACAATGAGCAGTTCTTC; CDR3: CASSLLIRDRGTYNEQFF
D: TRBD1; J: TRBJ2-7; V: TRBV29-1; size: few; DNA: TGCAGCGCTAGGACAGGGTCCGACGAGCAGTACTTC; CDR3: CSARTGSDEQYF
D: TRBD1; J: TRBJ2-7; V: TRBV24-1; size: NA; DNA: TGTGCCACCAGTGATTCCGGGACAGAATACGAGCAGTACTTC; CDR3: CATSDSGTEYEQYF
D: TRBD1; J: TRBJ2-2; V: TRBV14; size: few; DNA: TGTGCCAGCAGCCAAAACAGGGGGTCGGGGGAGCTGTTTTTT; CDR3: CASSQNRGSGELFF
D: NA; J: TRBJ1-5; V: TRBV15; size: few; DNA: TGTGCCACCAGCAGAGATAGGTTCAGCAATCAGCCCCAGCATTTT; CDR3: CATSRDRFSNQPQHF
D: TRBD1; J: TRBJ1-2; V: TRBV4-1; size: few; DNA: TGCGCCAGCAGCCCGGGACAGGGATACGTCTACACCTTC; CDR3: CASSPGQGYVYTF
D: NA; J: TRBJ1-2; V: TRBV27; size: few; DNA: TGTGCCAGCAGTCAGGATGGGGTCTATGGCTACACCTTC; CDR3: CASSQDGVYGYTF
D: TRBD1; J: TRBJ1-2; V: TRBV6-5; size: NA; DNA: TGTGCCAGCAGTTTCACAGGGGTAGGCTACACCTTC; CDR3: CASSFTGVGYTF
D: NA; J: TRBJ2-7; V: TRBV7-8; size: NA; DNA: TGTGCCAGCAGCTTAGGGACAAAATACGAGCAGTACTTC; CDR3: CASSLGTKYEQYF
D: NA; J: TRBJ1-1; V: TRBV5-5; size: NA; DNA: TGTGCCAGCAGCTTGACCCAGTTGTTGAACACTGAAGCTTTCTTT; CDR3: CASSLTQLLNTEAFF
D: NA; J: TRBJ1-1; V: TRBV6-1; size: many; DNA: TGTGCCAGCAAGCCCTATAGGGACACTGAAGCTTTCTTT; CDR3: CASKPYRDTEAFF
D: TRBD1; J: TRBJ1-5; V: TRBV24-1; size: few; DNA: TGTGCCACCAGTGAGAGGACAGGGAGCAATCAGCCCCAGCATTTT; CDR3: CATSERTGSNQPQHF
D: TRBD1; J: TRBJ1-6; V: TRBV15; size: NA; DNA: TGTGCCACCAGCAGAGTGTTAGTGGGGACAGTCTATAATTCACCCCTCCACTTT; CDR3: CATSRVLVGTVYNSPLHF
D: TRBD1; J: TRBJ1-1; V: TRBV9; size: NA; DNA: TGTGCCAGCAGCGCGACAGGGGTTGAAGCTTTCTTT; CDR3: CASSATGVEAFF
D: NA; J: TRBJ2-2; V: TRBV12-3/TRBV12-4; size: NA; DNA: TGTGCCAGCAGGACCACAGTCACCGGGGAGCTGTTTTTT; CDR3: CASRTTVTGELFF
D: NA; J: TRBJ1-5; V: TRBV18; size: NA; DNA: TGTGCCAGCTCACCACCGGGCAGGGGAATGTCGGGCAATCAGCCCCAGCATTTT; CDR3: CASSPPGRGMSGNQPQHF
D: NA; J: TRBJ1-5; V: TRBV24-1; size: NA; DNA: TGTGCCACCAGTGAGGGGAGGCTCAATCAGCCCCAGCATTTT; CDR3: CATSEGRLNQPQHF
D: NA; J: TRBJ1-6; V: TRBV7-3; size: NA; DNA: TGTGCCAGCAGCTTATTGGGCGGGGAATCACCCCTCCACTTT; CDR3: CASSLLGGESPLHF
D: TRBD1; J: TRBJ1-3; V: TRBV7-2; size: few; DNA: TGTGCCAGCAGCCCGGGACAGTTGATAAGCACCATATATTTT; CDR3: CASSPGQLISTIYF
D: NA; J: TRBJ2-2; V: TRBV6-1; size: NA; DNA: TGTGCCAGCAGTGTAGAGGGGGGCTCCGGGGAGCTGTTTTTT; CDR3: CASSVEGGSGELFF
D: NA; J: TRBJ2-7; V: TRBV3-1; size: NA; DNA: TGTGCCAGCAGCCAAGGGTCGAAAGCCTACGAGCAGTACTTC; CDR3: CASSQGSKAYEQYF
D: NA; J: TRBJ2-4; V: TRBV15; size: NA; DNA: TGTGCCACCAGCAGAGATCCAGGGGGGGACATTCAGTACTTC; CDR3: CATSRDPGGDIQYF
D: NA; J: TRBJ1-6; V: TRBV5-6; size: few; DNA: TGTGCCAGCAGCTTGGTTAGCGGGCCCCTCCACTTT; CDR3: CASSLVSGPLHF
D: NA; J: TRBJ2-1; V: TRBV5-1; size: NA; DNA: TGCGCCAGCAGCTTGATGAGAGACTCCTACAATGAGCAGTTCTTC; CDR3: CASSLMRDSYNEQFF
D: NA; J: TRBJ2-1; V: TRBV20-1; size: NA; DNA: TGCAGTGCTAGAGGGCAGGTCAATGAGCAGTTCTTC; CDR3: CSARGQVNEQFF
D: TRBD2; J: TRBJ2-3; V: TRBV12-3/TRBV12-4; size: NA; DNA: TGTGCCAGCAGACATAGACTAGCGGGGGAAGATACGCAGTATTTT; CDR3: CASRHRLAGEDTQYF
D: TRBD2; J: TRBJ2-7; V: TRBV7-9; size: NA; DNA: TGTGCCAGCAGACATAGCGGGGGTACCTACGAGCAGTACTTC; CDR3: CASRHSGGTYEQYF
D: NA; J: TRBJ1-5; V: TRBV20-1; size: NA; DNA: TGCAGTGCTGGATACAGGGATTGGGATCAGCCCCAGCATTTT; CDR3: CSAGYRDWDQPQHF
D: NA; J: TRBJ1-6; V: TRBV20-1; size: NA; DNA: TGCAGTGCTAGAGGCGAAAGGACCCTGGTATCGGAGTCACCCCTCCACTTT; CDR3: CSARGERTLVSESPLHF
D: TRBD1; J: TRBJ1-1; V: TRBV6-5; size: few; DNA: TGTGCCAGCAGTTATACAGGGGGCGTGGGGAACACTGAAGCTTTCTTT; CDR3: CASSYTGGVGNTEAFF
D: TRBD1; J: TRBJ2-5; V: TRBV11-2; size: NA; DNA: TGTGCCAGCAGCTACCCAGGGATGGGCGGTCCGGACAGGGGGCCTATGAAGACCCAGTACTTC; CDR3: CASSYPGMGGPDRGPMKTQYF
D: NA; J: TRBJ2-3; V: TRBV6-5; size: NA; DNA: TGTGCCAGCAGTTACTCGGAGGGCACAGATACGCAGTATTTT; CDR3: CASSYSEGTDTQYF
D: TRBD1; J: TRBJ2-2; V: TRBV12-3/TRBV12-4; size: few; DNA: TGTGCCAGCAGTCTCAGGGGGCGGGCCACCGGGGAGCTGTTTTTT; CDR3: CASSLRGRATGELFF